This is a list of T cell receptor beta chains from one sample in a study of cytomegalovirus exposure and HLA in healthy donors. The method was immunoSEQ multiplex PCR; TCRdb's version includes in-frame clones alone and lacks a portion of them. The sample has 150,000 or so clones; roughly 80% are singletons. The material sequenced was PBMCs. These receptors came from a man aged 50-60 years in good health and CMV-seropositive. Each CDR3 is given with its conserved first and last residue. Each record gives: V gene, J gene, clone size, D gene, CDR3 protein, CDR3 DNA. D genes are given only for firm matches. Rows give clone size only sometimes, using once, few, many, or a class for an expanded clone.

TRBV9	TRBJ2-1	-	TRBD1	CASSEVPTGAYNEQFF	TGTGCCAGCAGCGAGGTCCCCACAGGGGCCTACAATGAGCAGTTCTTC
TRBV7-3	TRBJ2-2	-	-	CASSLKGGATTGELFF	TGTGCCAGCAGCTTAAAAGGAGGGGCCACCACCGGGGAGCTGTTTTTT
TRBV15	TRBJ2-2	-	TRBD1	CATSRDGTGLAGELFF	TGTGCCACCAGCAGAGATGGGACAGGGTTGGCCGGGGAGCTGTTTTTT
TRBV5-1	TRBJ2-1	-	TRBD2	CASSLDGTSGRAGSEQFF	TGCGCCAGCAGCTTGGACGGGACTAGCGGGAGGGCCGGAAGTGAGCAGTTCTTC
TRBV29-1	TRBJ1-1	-	-	CSAPCPGLNTEAFF	TGCAGCGCCCCCTGTCCGGGTTTGAACACTGAAGCTTTCTTT
TRBV6-6	TRBJ1-3	-	-	CASSFTDSPGNTIYF	TGTGCCAGCAGTTTCACCGACAGCCCTGGAAACACCATATATTTT
TRBV10-3	TRBJ1-3	-	-	CAISETGSSGNTIYF	TGTGCCATCAGTGAGACAGGGAGTTCTGGAAACACCATATATTTT
TRBV10-1	TRBJ2-3	-	TRBD2	CASSDSRGGTDTQYF	TGCGCCAGCAGTGATTCGCGGGGGGGCACAGATACGCAGTATTTT
TRBV4-2	TRBJ2-3	-	-	CASSQDLLGTDTQYF	TGTGCCAGCAGCCAAGATCTTCTCGGCACAGATACGCAGTATTTT
TRBV5-4	TRBJ1-2	-	-	CASSNAENYGYTF	TGTGCCAGCAGCAACGCAGAAAACTATGGCTACACCTTC
TRBV28	TRBJ2-4	-	TRBD2	CASSPLTSSGRARTKNIQYF	TGTGCCAGCAGTCCCCTCACCTCCAGCGGGAGGGCGCGGACCAAAAACATTCAGTACTTC
TRBV5-1	TRBJ2-1	-	TRBD1	CASSRGTGEFNEQFF	TGCGCCAGCAGCCGAGGGACAGGGGAGTTCAATGAGCAGTTCTTC
TRBV9	TRBJ1-2	-	TRBD1	CASSVEGALGKTF	TGTGCCAGCAGCGTAGAGGGGGCCCTGGGGAAAACCTTC
TRBV5-1	TRBJ2-3	-	-	CASSLLPEDTQYF	TGCGCCAGCAGCTTACTGCCCGAGGATACGCAGTATTTT
TRBV4-2	TRBJ2-7	-	TRBD1	CASSPLGSGQGGNEQYF	TGTGCCAGCAGCCCACTCGGCAGCGGACAGGGAGGTAATGAGCAGTACTTC
TRBV5-1	TRBJ1-5	-	TRBD1	CASSWLPGGEDQPQHF	TGCGCCAGCAGCTGGCTCCCAGGGGGCGAAGATCAGCCCCAGCATTTT
TRBV5-1	TRBJ2-2	-	TRBD2	CASSLETSAGELFF	TGCGCCAGCAGCCTAGAAACTAGCGCCGGGGAGCTGTTTTTT
TRBV27	TRBJ1-3	-	-	CASSSSGAGGNTIYF	TGTGCCAGCAGTTCTAGCGGGGCCGGAGGAAACACCATATATTTT
TRBV4-2	TRBJ1-4	-	-	CASSLDMSNGKLFF	TGTGCCAGCAGCCTTGACATGTCTAACGGAAAACTGTTTTTT
TRBV6-5	TRBJ2-7	few	-	CASSMRDSHYEQYF	TGTGCCAGCAGTATGCGGGACAGCCACTACGAGCAGTACTTC
TRBV2	TRBJ2-5	-	TRBD1	CASDRGPYQETQYF	TGTGCCAGCGACAGGGGACCCTACCAAGAGACCCAGTACTTC
TRBV28	TRBJ1-1	-	-	CASSLYRENTEAFF	TGTGCCAGCAGTTTGTACAGGGAGAACACTGAAGCTTTCTTT
TRBV4-1	TRBJ2-7	-	-	CASSQEELNEQYF	TGCGCCAGCAGCCAAGAAGAACTTAACGAGCAGTACTTC
TRBV6-5	TRBJ2-7	-	TRBD1	CASSWGWGQELYEQYF	TGTGCCAGCAGTTGGGGTTGGGGACAGGAACTCTACGAGCAGTACTTC
TRBV7-2	TRBJ1-2	once	TRBD1	CASSLAPGQGRGYTF	TGTGCCAGCAGCTTAGCGCCCGGACAGGGACGCGGCTACACCTTC
TRBV30	TRBJ2-1	-	TRBD2	CAWSAGGYLNEQFF	TGTGCCTGGAGCGCGGGAGGGTATCTCAATGAGCAGTTCTTC
TRBV4-1	TRBJ1-1	-	-	CASSQDLWTVPRRNTEAFF	TGCGCCAGCAGCCAAGATCTTTGGACAGTCCCACGGAGGAACACTGAAGCTTTCTTT
TRBV15	TRBJ2-7	-	TRBD1	CATSRTRDRFYEQYF	TGTGCCACCAGCAGAACACGGGACAGGTTCTACGAGCAGTACTTC
TRBV7-9	TRBJ2-3	few	-	CASSSRDSRTDTQYF	TGTGCCAGCAGCTCCCGCGACAGTCGAACAGATACGCAGTATTTT
TRBV15	TRBJ1-4	-	-	CATSRGPLANEKLFF	TGTGCCACCAGCAGAGGGCCTCTGGCTAATGAAAAACTGTTTTTT
TRBV7-2	TRBJ1-4	-	-	CASSPRGQSKREKLFF	TGTGCCAGCAGCCCCAGAGGGCAGTCGAAGCGGGAAAAACTGTTTTTT
TRBV15	TRBJ2-3	-	-	CATSGRGFSTDTQYF	TGTGCCACCAGCGGAAGGGGGTTTTCCACAGATACGCAGTATTTT
TRBV29-1	TRBJ1-4	-	-	CSVEVGSGHEKLFF	TGCAGCGTTGAAGTTGGGTCAGGGCACGAAAAACTGTTTTTT
TRBV7-3	TRBJ2-3	-	TRBD2	CASSLRRAGRVDTQYF	TGTGCCAGCAGCTTAAGGAGGGCGGGGAGGGTCGATACGCAGTATTTT
TRBV19	TRBJ1-2	-	-	CASSDDSNYGYTF	TGTGCCAGTAGTGACGACAGTAACTATGGCTACACCTTC
TRBV2	TRBJ2-3	-	TRBD1	CAGQGSDTQYF	TGTGCCGGACAGGGGTCAGATACGCAGTATTTT
TRBV11-2	TRBJ2-1	-	-	CASSPTRLPYNEQFF	TGTGCCAGCAGCCCCACCCGACTCCCCTACAATGAGCAGTTCTTC
TRBV7-2	TRBJ1-4	-	-	CASSLASPGIREKLFF	TGTGCCAGCAGCTTAGCGAGTCCGGGGATTCGGGAAAAACTGTTTTTT
TRBV5-5	TRBJ2-7	-	TRBD1	CASSLTGESYEQYF	TGTGCCAGCAGCTTAACAGGGGAAAGCTACGAGCAGTACTTC
TRBV2	TRBJ1-5	-	-	CASSGVGGPNQPQHF	TGTGCCAGCAGTGGCGTCGGCGGCCCCAATCAGCCCCAGCATTTT
TRBV11-2	TRBJ2-3	few	TRBD1	CASSPGTGVSTDTQYF	TGTGCCAGCAGCCCAGGGACAGGGGTTAGCACAGATACGCAGTATTTT
TRBV10-3	TRBJ2-7	-	-	CAISAPPGNEQYF	TGTGCCATCAGTGCCCCCCCGGGGAACGAGCAGTACTTC
TRBV5-1	TRBJ2-3	-	-	CATAGIGGGDTQYF	TGCGCCACCGCGGGAATCGGCGGGGGCGATACGCAGTATTTT
TRBV28	TRBJ2-1	-	TRBD1	CASSFPPGQANEQFF	TGTGCCAGCAGTTTCCCTCCAGGACAGGCCAATGAGCAGTTCTTC
TRBV18	TRBJ2-7	-	TRBD1	CASSPPVTGGSYEQYF	TGTGCCAGCTCACCACCCGTGACAGGGGGCTCCTACGAGCAGTACTTC
TRBV27	TRBJ1-2	once	-	CASSSRTEQNYGYTF	TGTGCCAGCAGTTCCCGGACAGAACAGAACTATGGCTACACCTTC
TRBV28	TRBJ1-2	-	-	CASEGGTYGYTF	TGTGCCAGCGAAGGAGGGACCTATGGCTACACCTTC